One and the same sample provided the 21 T cell receptor beta chains below, sequenced in a study of regulatory T cells in long-lasting Graves disease. Specified time point: newly diagnosed GD, antithyroid drugs for less than 3 months. PBMC RNA was the source of the TCR library. In building TCR beta libraries, iRepertoire HTBI primers were used together with Arm-PCR of CDR3 regions. TCRdb re-derived calls from the multiplex PCR reads in MiXCR, one entry per CDR3 protein. This sample has roughly 610,000 distinct CDR3 sequences, with roughly 15% found just once. A further study also used this sample, focusing on T cells in Graves' hyperthyroidism and ophthalmopathy.

The sample was peripheral blood mononuclear cells (PBMCs), taken at new diagnosis, from a patient treated with antithyroid drugs. The receptors were sampled from a young woman with Graves disease.

The gene calls are TRBV6-2 or TRBV6-3 and TRBJ2-4; 11 bases are shared with TRBD2. Trimming at V came to 0 bases and at J to 0 bases, leaving 10 bases not matched to a gene. Per germline, CDR1 MNHEY and CDR2 SVGEGT. There are 20 residues in the CDR3. CDR3 sequence reads: CASSYSPVGLAELAKNIQYF. Written as DNA, the CDR3 is TGTGCCAGCAGTTACTCCCCCGTGGGACTAGCGGAGCTAGCCAAAAACATTCAGTACTTC.

As to this clonotype: A clone one base away is much larger, so this may be a read error. This sequence joins TRBV28 and TRBJ2-7; D gene ambiguous. V dropped 6 bases and J dropped 7 bases, with 22 bases sitting between them. The CDR3 length is 15 residues. Germline lookup yields CDR1 MDHEN and CDR2 SYDVKM. CDR3 sequence reads: CASRPAGPLTREQYF. Here the CDR3 DNA reads TGTGCCAGCAGACCAGCCGGACCCCTGACGAGAGAGCAGTACTTC.

This clonotype was picked up many times. For the CDR3, the DNA is TGCAGCGTGGGGGGGAGGGATCAGCCCCAGCATTTT. Its translation is CSVGGRDQPQHF. This chain uses TRBV29-1 with TRBJ1-5, with a tentative D call TRBD1 (5 bases). The V gene's germline CDR1 is SQVTM and CDR2 ANQGSEA. The CDR3 consists of 12 residues. V dropped 6 bases and J dropped 5 bases, with 11 bases sitting between them.

V gene TRBV18 combines with J gene TRBJ1-1; tentative D call: TRBD1 (5 bases). Germline assignment: CDR1 KGHSH and CDR2 LQKENI. The CDR3 is made up of 16 amino acids. The V end was cut by 4 bases, the J end by 2 bases, with 17 bases between. The CDR3 here is CASSLLSGTENTEAFF. As DNA, the CDR3 is TGTGCCAGCTCACTTTTATCCGGGACCGAAAACACTGAAGCTTTCTTT.

This chain links TRBV30 with TRBJ1-6; TRBD1 aligns across 7 bases. The V segment lost 1 base and the J segment 9 bases; nucleotides outside the gene matches: 9. CDR1 is GTSNPN and CDR2 is SVGIG in the germline V gene (reference sequence). This CDR3 comprises 15 residues. The CDR3 DNA reads TGTGCCTGGAGTGCCCCGACAGGGTGGCCTTCACCCCTCCACTTT. Translating gives CAWSAPTGWPSPLHF.

This clonotype came up many times. The chain is built from TRBV28 and TRBJ1-2, with TRBD1 as a possible D gene (6 bases). Germline CDR1 is MDHEN and CDR2 is SYDVKM. CDR3 length: 14 residues. Trimming stripped 7 bases from V and 5 bases from J, with 17 bases between. CDR3 in amino acids: CASTRLRDTYGYTF. In nucleotides, the CDR3 is TGTGCCAGCACCCGTCTCCGGGACACATATGGCTACACCTTC.

This clonotype was detected a few times. The chain carries TRBV5-1 and TRBJ2-4; TRBD1 matches 7 bases. The junction had 7 bases not matched to a gene; V was cut back by 4 bases and J by 0 bases. The CDR3 extends over 16 amino acids. CDR1 and CDR2 (germline): SGHRS, YFSETQ. CDR3 amino acids: CASSGGQTLAKNIQYF. In nucleotides, the CDR3 is TGCGCCAGCAGCGGGGGACAGACCCTAGCCAAAAACATTCAGTACTTC.

This clonotype has a handful of counts. A much larger clone is a single base away; this may be a read error. This chain connects TRBV11-2 to TRBJ2-2; D not certain. Trimming cost V 8 bases and J 4 bases, with 5 bases left between them. The CDR3 is made up of 11 amino acids. Germline CDR1 is SGHAT and CDR2 is FQNNGV. CDR3 sequence reads: CASWGTGELFF. The CDR3 bases are TGTGCCAGCTGGGGCACCGGGGAGCTGTTTTTT. Supplemented by reference TRBV11-2 and TRBJ2-2, the full variable domain reads EAGVAQSPRYKIIEKRQSVAFWCNPISGHATLYWYQQILGQGPKLLIQFQNNGVVDDSQLPKDRFSAERLKGVDSTLKIQPAKLEDSAVYLCASWGTGELFFGEGSRLTVL.

This clonotype occurred many times. The rearrangement joins TRBV29-1 to TRBJ2-5; weak D call: TRBD2 (6 bases). CDR3 size: 13 residues. CDR1 is SQVTM and CDR2 is ANQGSEA in the germline V gene. Trimming cost V 3 bases and J 4 bases, with 12 bases left between them. The CDR3, as DNA: TGCAGCGTTGATTGGGAGGAACGAGAGACCCAGTACTTC. Amino acids: CSVDWEERETQYF.

In this sample, this clonotype turned up many times. V gene TRBV11-2 combines with J gene TRBJ1-5; 7 bases fit TRBD1. The CDR3 sequence is 15 residues long. V lost 0 bases, J lost 4 bases, and 3 bases stayed unmatched. CDR1 and CDR2 from the germline V gene are SGHAT and FQNNGV. In DNA form, the CDR3 reads TGTGCCAGCAGCTTAGATCAGGGGGGAAATCAGCCCCAGCATTTT. Encoded protein: CASSLDQGGNQPQHF.

This clonotype was counted many times. The DNA for the CDR3 is TGTGCCAGTAGTATAACGGGGATGAACACTGAAGCTTTCTTT. Its translation is CASSITGMNTEAFF. The V call is TRBV19, the J call TRBJ1-1; unclear D gene. This CDR3 is built from 14 residues. Trimming stripped 2 bases from V and 0 bases from J, with 7 bases between. CDR1 and CDR2 from the germline V gene are LNHDA and SQIVND (reference sequence).

This sequence joins TRBV27 and TRBJ1-2; TRBD1 might be the D (5 bases). Germline CDR1 reads MNHEY; CDR2 reads SMNVEV (reference sequence). Trimming left V 6 bases short and J 5 bases short, with 13 bases between. This CDR3 has 13 residues. CDR3 in amino acids: CASSRGLLYGYTF. The CDR3 DNA is TGTGCCAGCAGCCGGGGACTTTTGTATGGCTACACCTTC.

This clonotype was seen a few times. In DNA form, the CDR3 reads TGTGCCAGCTCACCTCCGGGACAGGGCCGGTGGCAGCCCCAGCATTTT. Translated, it gives CASSPPGQGRWQPQHF. The chain carries TRBV18 and TRBJ1-5; TRBD1 matches at 9 bases. The CDR3 spans 16 residues. The germline CDR1 and CDR2 sequences are KGHSH and LQKENI. After removal of 3 bases from V and 7 bases from J, the junction contained 10 bases not matched to a gene.

The genes are TRBV11-2 and TRBJ2-3; D unclear. With 0 bases removed from V and 8 bases from J, the gap between germline ends came to 9 bases. The CDR3 loop spans 13 amino acids. Germline-derived CDR1 and CDR2 are SGHAT and FQNNGV. The CDR3 spells CASSLDRAGTQYF. The CDR3 bases are TGTGCCAGCAGCTTAGATCGGGCCGGTACGCAGTATTTT.

This clonotype was seen more than once but under ten times. This chain joins TRBV20-1 and TRBJ2-7; D remains unclear. The CDR3 contains 13 residues. Trimming shortened V by 0 bases and J by 4 bases, and 10 bases separated the two germline ends. Germline assignment: CDR1 DFQATT and CDR2 SNEGSKA (reference sequence). The CDR3 DNA reads as TGCAGTGCTAGAGATTCCAGGTTATACGAGCAGTACTTC. Translating it yields CSARDSRLYEQYF.

The rearrangement uses TRBV27 and TRBJ2-1, with a tentative D call TRBD2 (7 bases). V was pared by 5 bases and J by 2 bases, with 10 bases between. The CDR3 has 14 amino acids. Germline lookup yields CDR1 MNHEY and CDR2 SMNVEV (reference sequence). This CDR3 reads CASSAGAPYNEQFF. CDR3 nucleotide sequence: TGTGCCAGCAGTGCGGGGGCGCCCTACAATGAGCAGTTCTTC.

This clonotype appeared a few times. The rearrangement links TRBV2 to TRBJ2-7, with D possibly TRBD2 on 6 matching bases. Trimming pared 3 bases from V and 5 bases from J, leaving 11 bases between. Germline V gene sequence: CDR1 SNHLY, CDR2 FYNNEI. CDR3 size: 13 residues. CDR3 bases: TGTGCCAGCAGTGACGGGGGTGGGGACGAGCAGTACTTC. It is translated as CASSDGGGDEQYF. The entire variable domain, with the rest obtained from reference TRBV2 and TRBJ2-7, is as follows: EPEVTQTPSHQVTQMGQEVILRCVPISNHLYFYWYRQILGQKVEFLVSFYNNEISEKSEIFDDQFSVERPDGSNFTLKIRSTKLEDSAMYFCASSDGGGDEQYFGPGTRLTVT.

A few counts support this clonotype. The V gene is TRBV29-1, the J gene TRBJ1-2; maybe TRBD1 (5 bases). Germline-derived CDR1 and CDR2 are SQVTM and ANQGSEA. The CDR3 spans 13 residues. Trimming left V 6 bases short and J 5 bases short, with 16 bases between. DNA for the CDR3: TGCAGCGTGACAGCGACGAAATCGTATGGCTACACCTTC. Residues: CSVTATKSYGYTF.

J is TRBJ2-1 and V is TRBV28, with a possible D match to TRBD1 (5 bases). Germline V gives CDR1 MDHEN, CDR2 SYDVKM. The CDR3 has 14 amino acids. Trimming pared 8 bases from V and 7 bases from J, leaving 18 bases between. In DNA form, the CDR3 reads TGTGCCAGCCGTCCCCCGCCAGGGTGGAATGAGCAGTTCTTC. This translates into CASRPPPGWNEQFF.

In its sample, this clonotype was seen many times. The chain joins TRBV6-1 to TRBJ2-3; no firm D call. Trimming shortened V by 6 bases and J by 4 bases, and 11 bases separated the two germline ends. Germline values: CDR1 MNHNS, CDR2 SASEGT. This CDR3 has 13 amino acids. The CDR3 DNA sequence: TGTGCCAGCAGGCCCACGTGGGCAGATACGCAGTATTTT. This translates into CASRPTWADTQYF.

CDR3 nucleotides: TGTGCCAGCAGCCCGGACAGCGCCAGAACGACCACCGGGGAGCTGTTTTTT. Its translation: CASSPDSARTTTGELFF. V usage is TRBV7-3 and J usage is TRBJ2-2; tentative D call: TRBD1 (6 bases). The V gene's germline CDR1 is SGHTA and CDR2 FQGTGA. The V end was cut by 5 bases, the J end by 4 bases, with 20 bases between. This CDR3 is 17 amino acids long.